Following are 10 T cell receptor beta chains from one sample sequenced in a study of T cell responses to AZD1222 COVID-19 vaccine (TCRdb year 2021). The time point label here, explained by the study, means: baseline before first vaccination. The library was obtained by the immunoSEQ multiplex PCR assay. TCRdb obtained this table from immuneACCESS and retained in-frame rearrangements with V and J assigned. These tables miss some clones; where compared with another copy, unresolved V genes account for less than half of the shortfall, and the remainder is unexplained. The sample has 110,000 to 150,000 clones on record, roughly 85% of them singletons. The biggest ten clones account for under 9.5% of the sample. The source material was peripheral blood, sampled on day 0 of AZD1222 vaccination. Receptors were obtained from an adult in good health.

This chain uses TRBV20-1 with TRBJ2-5; D gene ambiguous. The germline V gene encodes CDR1 DFQATT and CDR2 SNEGSKA (reference sequence). The CDR3 is 14 residues long. Trimming took 3 bases from V and 8 from J, leaving 19 bases between them. The CDR3 is CSASLQALMGTQYF. CDR3 coding DNA: TGCAGTGCTAGTCTCCAAGCCCTGATGGGAACCCAGTACTTC.

CDR3 nucleotides: TGTGCCAGCAGCGCATCAGGGGGACTATATTCCTACAATGAGCAGTTCTTC. Translating gives CASSASGGLYSYNEQFF. The rearrangement links TRBV5-4 to TRBJ2-1, with D perhaps being TRBD1 or TRBD2 (7 bases each). The ends were cut back, 4 bases at V and 1 base at J, with 18 bases in the middle. The length of the CDR3 is 17 residues. CDR1 is SGHNT and CDR2 is YYREEE in the germline V gene (reference sequence).

The V and J genes are TRBV10-1 and TRBJ2-2; TRBD1 matches 9 bases. This CDR3 spans 14 amino acids. Trimming cost V 5 bases and J 5 bases; bases outside gene matches: 3. Germline CDR1 WNHNN, CDR2 SYGVQD (reference sequence). CDR3 DNA: TGCGCCAGCAGTCTTGGACAGGGGACCGGGGAGCTGTTTTTT. Its translation: CASSLGQGTGELFF.

The CDR3 DNA reads as TGTGCCAGCAGTTTTACAGGGGCCGCTGAAGCTTTCTTT. Protein sequence: CASSFTGAAEAFF. The chain is built from TRBV6-5 and TRBJ1-1, with 7 positions matching TRBD1. The CDR3 has 13 residues. Germline lookup yields CDR1 MNHEY and CDR2 SVGAGI. The V segment lost 4 bases and the J segment 6 bases; nucleotides outside the gene matches: 5.

The V gene is TRBV20-1, the J gene TRBJ1-4; unclear D gene. The CDR3 spans 11 residues. CDR1 and CDR2 (germline): DFQATT, SNEGSKA (reference sequence). V was shortened by 0 bases and J by 6 bases, with 2 bases between the two germline ends. In nucleotides, the CDR3 is TGCAGTGCTAGAGATTATGAAAAACTGTTTTTT. Its protein is CSARDYEKLFF.

The chain joins TRBV5-4 to TRBJ1-4; D gene uncertain. The CDR3 spans 14 residues. CDR1 SGHNT and CDR2 YYREEE come from the germline V gene (reference sequence). V lost 4 bases and J lost 0, with 7 bases in between. CDR3 DNA: TGTGCCAGCAGCCTGGCTCCAACTAATGAAAAACTGTTTTTT. Encoded protein: CASSLAPTNEKLFF.

This chain joins TRBV7-9 and TRBJ2-3, with 12 bases aligning to TRBD1. Trimming took 5 bases from V and 2 from J; bases not matched to a gene: 5. Germline loops: CDR1 SEHNR, CDR2 FQNEAQ (reference sequence). The CDR3 is made up of 16 amino acids. The CDR3 DNA follows: TGTGCCAGCAGCACCGCGGGACAGGGGGCCACAGATACGCAGTATTTT. Protein: CASSTAGQGATDTQYF.

This clone has more than one count but fewer than ten. CDR3 residues: CASSPNPRTGSSPLHF. For the CDR3, the DNA is TGCGCCAGCAGCCCGAACCCTCGGACAGGTTCTTCACCCCTCCACTTT. The chain is built from TRBV5-1 and TRBJ1-6; 7 bases agree with TRBD1. J lost 9 bases, V lost 4 bases, and 13 bases had no gene match. Germline V gene lookup returns CDR1 SGHRS and CDR2 YFSETQ. The CDR3 sequence is 16 residues long.

V and J are TRBV6-2 or TRBV6-3 and TRBJ2-3; either TRBD1 or TRBD2 may supply D (5 bases each). The CDR3 has 12 residues. V lost 4 bases, J lost 5 bases, and 7 bases lay in between. Germline CDR1 and CDR2: MNHEY and SVGEGT. CDR3: CASSWGRDTQYF. CDR3 coding DNA: TGTGCCAGCAGTTGGGGACGAGATACGCAGTATTTT.

V gene TRBV12-5 combines with J gene TRBJ2-7, with TRBD2 as a possible D gene (5 bases). V was pared by 1 base and J by 2 bases, with 9 bases between. CDR3 length: 14 amino acids. CDR1 and CDR2 (germline): LGHNT, FRNRAP. The CDR3 sequence is CASGLGTLPYEQYF. The CDR3, as DNA: TGTGCTAGTGGTTTGGGGACTCTACCCTACGAGCAGTACTTC.